Listed below are T cell receptor beta chains from one sample, sequenced in a study of control samples from healthy donors and cancer patients. Profiled with immunoSEQ multiplex PCR; TCRdb holds only in-frame clones, not every one. The table shows about 250,000 clones, with roughly 82% occurring only once. Sequencing was done on a sample of PBMCs. The receptors shown here come from an older woman with lung cancer. Both conserved end residues are part of each CDR3. The D gene is left open where the match is weak. Clone size is shown for a subset of rows, as once, few, many or a class of expanded clone.

v_call: TRBV6-5
j_call: TRBJ2-5
d_call: NA
clone_size: NA
cdr3_aa: CASRTRTIQETQYF

v_call: TRBV5-1
j_call: TRBJ1-2
d_call: NA
clone_size: NA
cdr3_aa: CASSLFQRGAEGYTF

v_call: TRBV9
j_call: TRBJ2-2
d_call: NA
clone_size: few
cdr3_aa: CASSVSGPGELFF

v_call: TRBV20-1
j_call: TRBJ1-5
d_call: NA
clone_size: NA
cdr3_aa: CSASGGHSNQPQHF

v_call: TRBV3-1/TRBV3-2
j_call: TRBJ1-2
d_call: NA
clone_size: NA
cdr3_aa: CASSQDGPGNYGYTF

v_call: TRBV2
j_call: TRBJ2-2
d_call: TRBD1
clone_size: few
cdr3_aa: CASSEARTGRAGELFF

v_call: TRBV4-1
j_call: TRBJ2-7
d_call: TRBD1
clone_size: NA
cdr3_aa: CASRRDRDRGRGESYEQYF

v_call: TRBV11-2
j_call: TRBJ2-7
d_call: TRBD1
clone_size: NA
cdr3_aa: CASSSYRGSYEQYF

v_call: TRBV9
j_call: TRBJ2-3
d_call: NA
clone_size: once
cdr3_aa: CASSLRTDTQYF

v_call: TRBV3-1/TRBV3-2
j_call: TRBJ1-3
d_call: NA
clone_size: NA
cdr3_aa: CASSHLHRAGNTIYF

v_call: TRBV6-6
j_call: TRBJ2-1
d_call: TRBD2
clone_size: NA
cdr3_aa: CASSYVRSGSANEQFF

v_call: TRBV9
j_call: TRBJ2-1
d_call: TRBD2
clone_size: once
cdr3_aa: CARSAGGGGSSYNEQFF

v_call: TRBV9
j_call: TRBJ1-2
d_call: TRBD1
clone_size: few
cdr3_aa: CASTLDRVHYGYTF

v_call: TRBV7-9
j_call: TRBJ1-6
d_call: NA
clone_size: NA
cdr3_aa: CASSRIGALHF

v_call: TRBV11-3
j_call: TRBJ2-7
d_call: NA
clone_size: NA
cdr3_aa: CASSFITSATYEQYF

v_call: TRBV11-1
j_call: TRBJ2-7
d_call: NA
clone_size: NA
cdr3_aa: CASSLAIAEVPYEQYF

v_call: TRBV5-5
j_call: TRBJ2-5
d_call: TRBD2
clone_size: NA
cdr3_aa: CASSPIRTSGGRGETQYF

v_call: TRBV6-2/TRBV6-3
j_call: TRBJ2-1
d_call: NA
clone_size: NA
cdr3_aa: CASSSRGSSYNEQFF

v_call: TRBV27
j_call: TRBJ1-2
d_call: TRBD1
clone_size: NA
cdr3_aa: CASSLKGASFLYGYTF

v_call: TRBV9
j_call: TRBJ1-4
d_call: NA
clone_size: NA
cdr3_aa: CASSVGPEGEKLFF

v_call: TRBV6-2/TRBV6-3
j_call: TRBJ2-1
d_call: TRBD1
clone_size: few
cdr3_aa: CASSLTGYNEQFF

v_call: TRBV4-2
j_call: TRBJ2-4
d_call: TRBD2
clone_size: few
cdr3_aa: CASSQVSGAGALAKNIQYF

v_call: TRBV3-1/TRBV3-2
j_call: TRBJ2-1
d_call: NA
clone_size: NA
cdr3_aa: CASSQDALAGGIEQFF

v_call: TRBV5-1
j_call: TRBJ2-5
d_call: NA
clone_size: NA
cdr3_aa: CASSLLGNQETQYF

v_call: TRBV18
j_call: TRBJ1-1
d_call: NA
clone_size: NA
cdr3_aa: CASSPGTPSIYAEAFF